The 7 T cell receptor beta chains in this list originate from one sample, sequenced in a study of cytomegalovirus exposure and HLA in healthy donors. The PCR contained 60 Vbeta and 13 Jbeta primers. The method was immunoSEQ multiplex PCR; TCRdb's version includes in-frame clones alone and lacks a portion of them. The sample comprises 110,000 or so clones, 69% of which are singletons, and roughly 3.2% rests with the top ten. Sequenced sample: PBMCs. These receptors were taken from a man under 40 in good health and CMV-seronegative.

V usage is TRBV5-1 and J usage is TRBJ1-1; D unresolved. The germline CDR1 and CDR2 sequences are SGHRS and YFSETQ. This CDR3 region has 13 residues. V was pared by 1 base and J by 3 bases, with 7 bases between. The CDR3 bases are TGCGCCAGCAGCTTGATCCCGGACACTGAAGCTTTCTTT. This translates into CASSLIPDTEAFF.

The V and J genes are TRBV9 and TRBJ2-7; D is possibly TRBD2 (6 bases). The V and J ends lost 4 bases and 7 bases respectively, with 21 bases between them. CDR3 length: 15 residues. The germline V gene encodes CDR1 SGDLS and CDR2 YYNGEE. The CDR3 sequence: CASSTRLAGLGEQYF. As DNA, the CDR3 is TGTGCCAGCAGCACACGACTCGCGGGATTGGGGGAGCAGTACTTC.

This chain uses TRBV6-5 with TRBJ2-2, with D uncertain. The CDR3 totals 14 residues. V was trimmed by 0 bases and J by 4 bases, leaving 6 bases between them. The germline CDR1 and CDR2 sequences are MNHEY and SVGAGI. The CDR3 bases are TGTGCCAGCAGTTACTCCGGCGGCACCGGGGAGCTGTTTTTT. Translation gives CASSYSGGTGELFF.

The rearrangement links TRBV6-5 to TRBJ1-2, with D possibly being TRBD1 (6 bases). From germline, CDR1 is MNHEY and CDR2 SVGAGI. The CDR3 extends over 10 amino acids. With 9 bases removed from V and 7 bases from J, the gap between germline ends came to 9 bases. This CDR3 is CASYRAGYTF. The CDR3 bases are TGTGCCAGTTACAGGGCTGGCTACACCTTC.

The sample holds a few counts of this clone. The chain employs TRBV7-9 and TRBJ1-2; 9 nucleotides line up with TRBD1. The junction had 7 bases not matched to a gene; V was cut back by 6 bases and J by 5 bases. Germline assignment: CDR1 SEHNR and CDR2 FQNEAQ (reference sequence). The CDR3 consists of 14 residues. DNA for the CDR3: TGTGCCAGCAGTGACCGGGACAGGGAATATGGCTACACCTTC. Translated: CASSDRDREYGYTF.

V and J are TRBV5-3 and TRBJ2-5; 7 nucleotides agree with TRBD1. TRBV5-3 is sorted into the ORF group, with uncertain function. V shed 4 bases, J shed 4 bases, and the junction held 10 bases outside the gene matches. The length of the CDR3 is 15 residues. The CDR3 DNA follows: TGTGCCAGAAGCCCTCACAGGGGTTTGCTAGAGACCCAGTACTTC. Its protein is CARSPHRGLLETQYF.

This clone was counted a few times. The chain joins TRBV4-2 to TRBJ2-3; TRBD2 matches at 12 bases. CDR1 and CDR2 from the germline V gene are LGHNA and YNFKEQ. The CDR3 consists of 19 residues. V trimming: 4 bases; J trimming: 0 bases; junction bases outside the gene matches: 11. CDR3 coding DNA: TGTGCCAGCAGCCTCCATGGGACCGGGACTAGCGGGAGCACAGATACGCAGTATTTT. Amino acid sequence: CASSLHGTGTSGSTDTQYF.